This T cell receptor beta chain was captured in a study of CD4 T cells in relation to SARS-CoV-2 and coronaviruses. The wider study: TCR beta CDR3s were sequenced after approximately ten-day antigen culture of PBMCs. General study findings and limits: Culture-expanded clones reflect memory recall rather than primary priming during culture.

Produced via immunoSEQ multiplex PCR; TCRdb's table is partial and in-frame only. The sample has around 41,000 clones, nearly 85% seen once; the top ten hold 1% to 1.5%. Turning to this clone: Its target is not known.

The CDR3 runs to 15 residues. In germline, CDR1 is MNHEY, CDR2 SVGAGI. With 0 bases removed from V and 3 bases from J, the gap between germline ends came to 12 bases. This TCR derives from an adult with COVID-19. The sample comprised naive CD4+ T cells from PBMCs, cultured in vitro. Indicated subset: naive CD4+ T cells isolated by negative enrichment. J is TRBJ2-7 and V is TRBV6-5, with D possibly being TRBD1 or TRBD2 (6 bases each). CDR3 nucleotides: TGTGCCAGCAGTTACTCCGGGGGCGCTGTCTACGAGCAGTACTTC. This codes for CASSYSGGAVYEQYF.